This T cell receptor beta chain was obtained from a study of T cell responses to AZD1222 COVID-19 vaccine. Study information: Second-dose intervals of approximately 4 or approximately 12 weeks were pooled.

Sequencing used immunoSEQ multiplex PCR; TCRdb keeps in-frame clones, though not all of them. The sample lists about 55,000 clones, about 85% occurring once. Study findings and constraints: Baseline serostatus was positive in only a handful of AZD1222 recipients. A rise in Spike-specific TCR breadth and depth followed two AZD1222 doses.

Of note for this clone: The antigen remains undetermined.

This clonotype originated in an adult in good health. The sample in question was peripheral blood, obtained on day 0 of AZD1222 vaccination.

In DNA, the CDR3 is TGTGCCAGCAGAAGGGGGGGACAGAGTAATTTCAATCAGCCCCAGCATTTT. Protein: CASRRGGQSNFNQPQHF. J is TRBJ1-5 and V is TRBV19; 7 nucleotides align to TRBD1. The junction had 17 bases not matched to a gene; V was cut back by 9 bases and J by 3 bases. The germline V gene has CDR1 LNHDA and CDR2 SQIVND (reference sequence). CDR3 length: 17 amino acids.